The rows below give T cell receptor beta chains drawn from one sample of a study of T cell responses to AZD1222 COVID-19 vaccine. The method was immunoSEQ multiplex PCR; TCRdb's version includes in-frame clones alone and lacks a portion of them. The table shows some 120,000 clones, with 80% to 90% occurring only once. This specimen consisted of peripheral blood, obtained on day 0 of AZD1222 vaccination. All receptors derive from an adult in good health. CDR3s include the opening cysteine and the closing phenylalanine or tryptophan.

CDR3aa,j_gene,v_gene,len
CASSQSGAANEKLFF,TRBJ1-4,TRBV7-7,15
CASSLGVVAGTTDTQYF,TRBJ2-3,TRBV28,17
CASEGHRAYEQYF,TRBJ2-7,TRBV6-5,13
CASSWDRLNTEAFF,TRBJ1-1,TRBV7-9,14
CASSLVQGVDGPQHF,TRBJ1-5,TRBV5-5,15
CASLGAAYEQYF,TRBJ2-7,TRBV7-9,12
CASVWDRLSQPQHF,TRBJ1-5,TRBV6-5,14
CASSGGTGRLELFF,TRBJ2-2,TRBV7-9,14
CASRLMDPSDEQYF,TRBJ2-7,TRBV5-1,14
CATSSEGIGNQPQHF,TRBJ1-5,TRBV15,15
CASSLSGNSTF,TRBJ1-2,TRBV5-4,11
CASSPEVHLTLYEQYF,TRBJ2-7,TRBV4-1,16
CASSSRGGTQYF,TRBJ2-3,TRBV12-3/TRBV12-4,12
CASRIRYEQYF,TRBJ2-7,TRBV6-5,11
CASSPPVQVGGYTF,TRBJ1-2,TRBV18,14
CASTWTGNNQPQHF,TRBJ1-5,TRBV6-6,14
CAWGTSGYQETQYF,TRBJ2-5,TRBV30,14
CASSSDYYNEQFF,TRBJ2-1,TRBV5-6,13
CTSSPTTGGQETQYF,TRBJ2-5,TRBV1,15